The 27 T cell receptor beta chains reported below all come from one sample, sequenced in a study of CD8 T cells in Susac syndrome. Random hexamers primed reverse transcription of about 0.45 to 1 ug RNA. TCRdb re-analysed the immunoSEQ multiplex PCR reads in MiXCR, keeping a single row per CDR3 protein. The repertoire consists of 200,000 or so distinct CDR3 sequences, with around 96% occurring once and the leading ten covering 0.093%. Sequencing was carried out using CD4+ T cells from PBMCs. These TCRs come from a human donor with multiple sclerosis.

In DNA form, the CDR3 reads TGTGCCAGCAGCGTCCTGGGATCTGAGACCCAGTACTTC. This codes for CASSVLGSETQYF. The chain has TRBV9 and TRBJ2-5; D gene unclear. The CDR3 contains 13 residues. V gave up 2 bases and J gave up 5 bases, with 10 bases separating them. The germline V gene has CDR1 SGDLS and CDR2 YYNGEE.

The V call is TRBV20-1, the J call TRBJ2-7; D is perhaps TRBD1 (6 bases). The CDR3 spans 13 residues. CDR1 and CDR2 (germline): DFQATT, SNEGSKA (reference sequence). Trimming pared 1 base from V and 2 bases from J, leaving 9 bases between. Here the CDR3 DNA reads TGCAGTGCTAGAGTGGGGGCTGCCTACGAGCAGTACTTC. It specifies CSARVGAAYEQYF.

The V gene is TRBV7-9, the J gene TRBJ2-4; TRBD1 aligns across 9 bases. V shed 4 bases, J shed 5 bases, and the junction held 6 bases outside the gene matches. The CDR3 has 15 residues. Per the germline V gene, CDR1 is SEHNR and CDR2 is FQNEAQ (reference sequence). This CDR3 is CASSWYGQGQNIQYF. The DNA for the CDR3 is TGTGCCAGCAGCTGGTATGGACAGGGGCAAAACATTCAGTACTTC.

The chain combines TRBV24-1 with TRBJ1-2, with 7 bases fitting TRBD1. This CDR3 is 13 amino acids long. Per the germline V gene, CDR1 is KGHDR and CDR2 is SFDVKD. The V gene end was trimmed by 4 bases and the J gene end by 7 bases; junction bases not matched to a gene: 5. CDR3: CATSDKGAGGYTF. The CDR3 DNA reads TGTGCCACCAGTGACAAGGGGGCTGGTGGCTACACCTTC.

The chain employs TRBV11-3 and TRBJ2-1; tentatively, D is TRBD2 (6 bases). Germline V gene data show CDR1 as SGHNT and CDR2 as YENEEA. The CDR3 runs 15 residues. V shed 6 bases and J shed 0 bases, with 12 bases lying between them. CDR3 DNA: TGTGCCAGCAGTCTCGGCGGGGCCTCCTACAATGAGCAGTTCTTC. Its protein product is CASSLGGASYNEQFF.

V is TRBV15 and J is TRBJ2-3, with D perhaps matching TRBD2 (5 bases). CDR1 and CDR2 from the germline V gene are LNHNV and YYDKDF (reference sequence). Trimming took off 5 bases at V and 3 bases at J, with 9 bases between the two ends. This CDR3 is built from 13 residues. The CDR3 reads CATSGRGTDTQYF. The CDR3 DNA follows: TGTGCCACCAGCGGACGAGGGACAGATACGCAGTATTTT.

In this sample, this clonotype turned up once. V and J are TRBV30 and TRBJ1-6; D remains unclear. The germline CDR1 and CDR2 sequences are GTSNPN and SVGIG (reference sequence). The CDR3 runs 11 residues. V was trimmed by 8 bases and J by 7 bases, leaving 9 bases between them. CDR3 coding DNA: TGTGCCGCCGATTGGAATTCACCCCTCCACTTT. Its protein is CAADWNSPLHF.

The V call is TRBV9, the J call TRBJ2-7; D remains unclear. Trimming cost V 0 bases and J 0 bases, with 4 bases left between them. Germline V gene data show CDR1 as SGDLS and CDR2 as YYNGEE. The CDR3 is made up of 13 amino acids. The CDR3 DNA reads as TGTGCCAGCAGCGTAGCTAGCTCCTACGAGCAGTACTTC. It translates to CASSVASSYEQYF.

The chain joins TRBV27 to TRBJ1-1; D might be TRBD1 (6 bases). Germline V gene sequence: CDR1 MNHEY, CDR2 SMNVEV (reference sequence). V shed 8 bases and J shed 0 bases, with 13 bases lying between them. The CDR3 is 14 amino acids. The DNA for the CDR3 is TGTGCCAGCCGGGGGACATGGATGAACACTGAAGCTTTCTTT. It translates to CASRGTWMNTEAFF.

The chain is built from TRBV30 and TRBJ2-1; 9 nucleotides match TRBD1. Germline CDR1 GTSNPN, CDR2 SVGIG (reference sequence). The J segment lost 4 bases and the V segment lost 3 bases, leaving 10 bases of the junction unmatched. The CDR3 is 16 amino acids. CDR3 amino acids: CAWSPYPGQGYNEQFF. CDR3 bases: TGTGCCTGGAGCCCTTATCCGGGACAGGGATACAATGAGCAGTTCTTC.

The chain is built from TRBV25-1 and TRBJ2-7, with TRBD1 matching over 7 bases. This CDR3 is built from 13 residues. CDR1 and CDR2 (germline): MGHDK, SYGVNS. V dropped 3 bases and J dropped 7; count of bases not matched to a gene: 6. The CDR3 reads CASSERQGREQYF. The CDR3 bases are TGTGCCAGCAGTGAGCGACAGGGAAGGGAGCAGTACTTC.

This sequence joins TRBV3-1 and TRBJ1-1, with D perhaps matching TRBD1 (5 bases). Germline V gene sequence: CDR1 LGHDT, CDR2 YNNKEL (reference sequence). The CDR3 extends over 13 amino acids. Trimming left V 6 bases short and J 4 bases short, with 12 bases between. The CDR3 sequence: CASRRGEGTEAFF. The CDR3 DNA is TGTGCCAGCAGAAGAGGGGAGGGCACTGAAGCTTTCTTT.

The chain has TRBV3-1 and TRBJ1-3; TRBD1 aligns across 8 bases. This CDR3 comprises 16 residues. Germline trimming cut 3 bases from V and 0 bases from J; bases unmatched to any gene: 4. Germline V gene lookup returns CDR1 LGHDT and CDR2 YNNKEL (reference sequence). The CDR3 reads CASSHWTGNSGNTIYF. The CDR3 DNA is TGTGCCAGCAGCCACTGGACAGGGAACTCTGGAAACACCATATATTTT.

The V and J genes are TRBV28 and TRBJ2-4; D might be TRBD1 (6 bases). The CDR3 is 14 amino acids. Germline CDR1 and CDR2: MDHEN and SYDVKM. The V gene lost 10 bases and the J gene lost 0 bases, with 13 bases spanning the gap. Here the CDR3 reads CATSRGGAKNIQYF. The DNA for the CDR3 is TGTGCCACCTCGAGAGGGGGAGCCAAAAACATTCAGTACTTC.

The chain uses TRBV29-1 and TRBJ1-3; D is unresolved. The CDR3 runs to 14 residues. CDR1 SQVTM and CDR2 ANQGSEA come from the germline V gene. The CDR3 region has the DNA TGCAGTGTTCTGTATCAGAGCTCTGGAAACACCATATATTTT. Residues: CSVLYQSSGNTIYF.

The chain employs TRBV29-1 and TRBJ1-1; a weak D match, TRBD1 (5 bases). V lost 6 bases and J lost 5, with 16 bases in between. The germline V gene encodes CDR1 SQVTM and CDR2 ANQGSEA. The CDR3 consists of 13 residues. CDR3 sequence reads: CSVRTPLGTEAFF. The CDR3 coding sequence is TGCAGCGTAAGGACACCCTTGGGGACTGAAGCTTTCTTT. Combining the CDR3 with reference TRBV29-1 and TRBJ1-1 gives the whole variable domain SAVISQKPSRDICQRGTSLTIQCQVDSQVTMMFWYRQQPGQSLTLIATANQGSEATYESGFVIDKFPISRPNLTFSTLTVSNMSPEDSSIYLCSVRTPLGTEAFFGQGTRLTVV.

The chain has TRBV20-1 and TRBJ2-7; D not resolved. The CDR3 has 13 residues. The V gene lost 6 bases and the J gene lost 2 bases, with 14 bases spanning the gap. Germline CDR1 is DFQATT and CDR2 is SNEGSKA (reference sequence). Written as DNA, the CDR3 is TGCAGTGCCGCCCCAGCTGGAGCCTACGAGCAGTACTTC. Translation gives CSAAPAGAYEQYF.

J is TRBJ2-5 and V is TRBV29-1; D is tentatively TRBD1 or TRBD2 (7 bases each). CDR1 is SQVTM and CDR2 is ANQGSEA in the germline V gene. Trimming shortened V by 7 bases and J by 5 bases, and 17 bases separated the two germline ends. CDR3 size: 13 residues. The CDR3: CSAQGGSPETQYF. CDR3 nucleotide sequence: TGCAGCGCCCAGGGGGGGTCACCCGAGACCCAGTACTTC.

The V and J genes are TRBV20-1 and TRBJ2-5; a weak D match, TRBD1 (5 bases). V lost 4 bases, J lost 5 bases, and 14 bases lay in between. The CDR3 runs 13 residues. Germline lookup yields CDR1 DFQATT and CDR2 SNEGSKA (reference sequence). CDR3 bases: TGCAGTGCTACCCTAGGGGCCAGGGAGACCCAGTACTTC. Translating gives CSATLGARETQYF.

The chain has TRBV5-1 and TRBJ2-1; 9 bases are shared with TRBD2. The CDR3 contains 15 residues. Germline CDR1 is SGHRS and CDR2 is YFSETQ. J was trimmed by 9 bases and V by 4 bases; bases with no gene match: 11. The CDR3 region has the DNA TGCGCCAGCAGCGCCATGGTAGCGGGAGATCTTGAGCAGTTCTTC. Translating gives CASSAMVAGDLEQFF.

V is TRBV29-1 and J is TRBJ1-3; D is uncertain. Germline V gene data show CDR1 as SQVTM and CDR2 as ANQGSEA. The ends were cut back, 5 bases at V and 4 bases at J, with 12 bases in the middle. The CDR3 consists of 13 residues. For the CDR3, the DNA is TGCAGCGTTACCGCGGTTTCAGGAAACACCATATATTTT. It codes for CSVTAVSGNTIYF.

The CDR3 DNA reads TGTGCCTGGAGTAAGGACAGGGGCACTGAAGCTTTCTTT. Its translation: CAWSKDRGTEAFF. The rearrangement links TRBV30 to TRBJ1-1; 9 bases match TRBD1. CDR1 and CDR2 from the germline V gene are GTSNPN and SVGIG (reference sequence). The CDR3 is 13 residues long. After removal of 2 bases from V and 4 bases from J, the junction contained 2 bases not matched to a gene.

The chain recombines TRBV20-1 with TRBJ2-7; 8 nucleotides line up with TRBD1. The V gene end was trimmed by 3 bases and the J gene end by 3 bases; junction bases not matched to a gene: 4. Germline CDR1 is DFQATT and CDR2 is SNEGSKA (reference sequence). This CDR3 spans 13 amino acids. CDR3 nucleotide sequence: TGCAGTGCTAGCACAGGGGGGATCTACGAGCAGTACTTC. It codes for CSASTGGIYEQYF.

The chain carries TRBV12-5 and TRBJ2-3; 7 bases fit TRBD2. V shed 6 bases and J 2 bases; nucleotides not matched to a gene: 5. The CDR3 totals 14 residues. Germline assignment: CDR1 LGHNT and CDR2 FRNRAP. In DNA form, the CDR3 reads TGTGCTAGTGGCGTAGCGGGCCTCACAGATACGCAGTATTTT. Protein product: CASGVAGLTDTQYF.

This clonotype was recorded a few times. This rearrangement joins TRBV30 to TRBJ1-2; the D is unclear. V lost 0 bases to trimming and J lost 8 bases, with 19 bases between them. CDR1 and CDR2 from the germline V gene are GTSNPN and SVGIG (reference sequence). This CDR3 is built from 15 residues. CDR3 bases: TGTGCCTGGAGTGTACTTTTGGGGAGCATGGAGGGCTACACCTTC. It encodes CAWSVLLGSMEGYTF.

The chain links TRBV7-3 to TRBJ2-6; TRBD2 matches at 7 bases. This CDR3 has 16 residues. Germline-derived CDR1 and CDR2 are SGHTA and FQGTGA. J gave up 4 bases and V 3 bases, and 6 bases lay outside the gene matches. The CDR3 DNA sequence: TGTGCCAGCAGCTTCCCCCGGGGGGTCGGGGCCAACGTCCTGACTTTC. Its translation: CASSFPRGVGANVLTF.

The J gene is TRBJ2-1, the V gene TRBV7-8, with a possible D match to TRBD2 (6 bases). Trimming cost V 3 bases and J 13 bases, with 10 bases left between them. Germline V gives CDR1 SGHVS, CDR2 FQNEAQ. This CDR3 contains 11 residues. CDR3 region: CASSFQTRQFF. Written as DNA, the CDR3 is TGTGCCAGCAGCTTTCAGACTAGACAGTTCTTC.